This T cell receptor (beta chain) was documented in a study of blood T cell repertoires in COVID-19. About the research overall: The United States, Italy and Spain provided the acute and convalescent COVID-19 samples.

Per the germline V gene, CDR1 is KGHSH and CDR2 is LQKENI. The CDR3 has 14 residues. With 3 bases clipped from V and 7 bases from J, the junction kept 6 bases outside the gene matches. Data came from immunoSEQ multiplex PCR; TCRdb stores just in-frame clones and leaves some out. Of about 240,000 clones listed, 82% are singletons. The sample taken for sequencing was peripheral blood. The chain employs TRBV18 and TRBJ1-5, with TRBD1 matching 7 bases. This clonotype originated in a woman aged 70 to 79 with acute or convalescent COVID-19. The CDR3, as DNA: TGTGCCAGCTCACCTGACAGGGTCCAACAGCCCCAGCATTTT. Protein: CASSPDRVQQPQHF.